This TCR beta chain was obtained from a study of early T cells in non-severe SARS-CoV-2 infection (dated by TCRdb to the early 2020s). At the level of the whole study: TCR sequencing used bulk RNA from unsorted whole blood, so alpha and beta chains could not be paired. The research as a whole found: Matching against VDJdb was skewed toward anti-spike CD8 responses, likely underestimated virus-specific expansions, and missed private and CD4 specificities.

This clonotype has at least ten counts. The clone's antigen remains unknown. Nothing much larger sits one base from this clone, and base qualities are not available. V is cut back by 4 bases and J by 0 bases, with 3 bases in the junction unmatched. Including cysteine and phenylalanine, the CDR3 has 15 amino acids. Only the CDR3 portion is preserved as DNA: 45 bases, with reading frame beginning at the first base. Reading the germline V gene gives CDR1 SGHDN and CDR2 FVKESK. The receptor library was made with 5' RACE. The reads were generated on a NextSeq 500. Unique molecular identifiers were attached to individual cDNA molecules in the TCR library protocol so that sequencing error and PCR bias could be corrected. TCR alpha and beta chains were both sequenced, and the abundances of alpha and beta sequences in each sample were closely correlated with each other. As for how the authors treated the data: Decombinator V4 was used to annotate the V gene, J gene and CDR3 of the TCR sequences. TCRs were defined as expanded if a significant change between any two time points was detected under a Poisson model with p below 0.0001. TCR abundances were normalised to the total number of TCRs sequenced in each sample and reported as counts per million. TRAV1-2 paired with TRAJ12, TRAJ20 or TRAJ33 defined MAIT TCRs, while TRAV10 paired with TRAJ18 defined iNKT TCRs. VDJdb, accessed on 1 November 2021, was searched for TCRs annotated for CMV, EBV and SARS-CoV-2, and TCRs annotated for more than one antigen were excluded. TCRdb reprocessing: public reads trimmed at Q25 with fastp, clones called with MiXCR, in-frame beta chains kept. Each CDR3 protein gets just one entry, which takes the most common genes and DNA from the rows behind it. TCRdb's processing, not the study's, gives the V and J calls here. The sample profile shows about 71,000 distinct CDR3 sequences; approximately 15% of them were found once. Jointly, the top ten make up roughly 3.8% of the sample.

The study was a case-control design nested within a healthcare worker cohort in London, UK, with weekly nasopharyngeal swab PCR tests and blood sampling. Between 23 and 31 March 2020, the week of the UK lockdown, healthcare workers were enrolled and then followed up weekly for as long as 16 weeks. The receptor's source is an adult who was a healthcare worker with PCR-confirmed SARS-CoV-2 infection or an uninfected control (not recorded which). This receptor chain uses TRBV14 and TRBJ2-3, and TRBD2 matches 8 of the central bases. This specimen consisted of whole blood, obtained at baseline. CDR3 reads: CASSLTSVSTDTQYF. The bases read TGTGCCAGCAGCCTGACTAGCGTCAGCACAGATACGCAGTATTTT.